This T cell receptor (beta chain) was sequenced for a study of control samples from healthy donors and cancer patients. TCRdb's copy holds only in-frame clones and misses some; the assay was immunoSEQ multiplex PCR. The data contain more than 100,000 clones, 88% of them singletons. This CDR3 is 14 amino acids long. V was shortened by 2 bases and J by 7 bases, with 15 bases between the two germline ends. The germline V gene has CDR1 SGHDT and CDR2 YYEEEE. Only one count was recorded for this clone. The sequenced sample was blood. This TCR was recovered from a middle-aged man in good health. This chain links TRBV5-6 with TRBJ2-5; D might be TRBD1 (6 bases). CDR3 sequence (DNA): TGTGCCAGCAGCTTACCAGGGGACCCCGGGACCCAGTACTTC. This translates into CASSLPGDPGTQYF.